A selection of T cell receptor beta chains follows, all from one sample in a study of T cell responses to AZD1222 COVID-19 vaccine. Produced via immunoSEQ multiplex PCR; TCRdb's table is partial and in-frame only. The sample gives about 120,000 clones, 80% to 95% of which show up once; 4.2% is in the top ten. The sample here was peripheral blood, taken 28 days after the second dose of the MenACWY control vaccine. The source is an adult who received the MenACWY meningococcal vaccine as a control. Each CDR3 is given with its conserved first and last residue. The order of the fields is clone size, D gene, V gene, J gene, CDR3 protein, CDR3 DNA. A D gene is named only where the DNA matches it firmly. Clone size is given for some rows only: seen once, a few or many times, or a class if the clone is expanded.

>-|TRBD1|TRBV7-8|TRBJ1-1
CASSLGQGQKTEAFF
TGTGCCAGCAGCTTAGGCCAGGGACAGAAGACTGAAGCTTTCTTT
>-|TRBD1|TRBV4-3|TRBJ1-2
CASSQSTGGDYGYTF
TGCGCCAGCAGCCAATCGACAGGGGGCGACTATGGCTACACCTTC
>-|-|TRBV9|TRBJ2-7
CASSTQGPPYEQYF
TGTGCCAGCAGCACTCAGGGTCCGCCCTACGAGCAGTACTTC
>-|TRBD1|TRBV4-2|TRBJ2-5
CASRGQGDQETQYF
TGTGCCAGCAGAGGGCAGGGGGACCAAGAGACCCAGTACTTC
>-|-|TRBV5-4|TRBJ2-7
CASSRRGSGSYEQYF
TGTGCCAGCAGTCGGCGGGGTAGCGGCTCCTACGAGCAGTACTTC
>-|TRBD1|TRBV24-1|TRBJ1-2
CATSDFRQGSYGYTF
TGTGCCACCAGTGATTTCAGACAGGGTAGCTATGGCTACACCTTC
>few|-|TRBV5-4|TRBJ2-3
CASSPVGLHTDTQYF
TGTGCCAGCAGCCCCGTGGGACTGCACACAGATACGCAGTATTTT
>-|TRBD1|TRBV3-1/TRBV3-2|TRBJ1-1
CASEKQGALREAFF
TGTGCCAGTGAAAAACAGGGGGCCCTTCGTGAAGCTTTCTTT
>once|-|TRBV18|TRBJ1-2
CASSPIGRDLYGYTF
TGTGCCAGCTCACCAATCGGCAGGGACTTGTATGGCTACACCTTC
>few|TRBD2|TRBV5-6|TRBJ2-4
CASSLRWSGTKNIQYF
TGTGCCAGCAGCTTGAGGTGGAGCGGGACGAAAAACATTCAGTACTTC
>once|-|TRBV19|TRBJ1-5
CASSIAPIQGYSNQPQHF
TGTGCCAGTAGTATAGCTCCCATTCAGGGATACAGCAATCAGCCCCAGCATTTT
>-|TRBD1|TRBV24-1|TRBJ1-2
CATSEGQGGSEAGYTF
TGTGCCACCAGTGAGGGACAGGGAGGGTCAGAGGCAGGCTACACCTTC
>few|-|TRBV6-5|TRBJ1-4
CATGANEKLFF
TGTGCCACGGGCGCCAATGAAAAACTGTTTTTT
>-|-|TRBV5-4|TRBJ2-3
CASSSGQPTDTQYF
TGTGCCAGCAGCTCGGGACAACCTACAGATACGCAGTATTTT
>-|-|TRBV19|TRBJ1-5
CASSIVGPSNQPQHF
TGTGCCAGTAGTATAGTTGGACCTAGCAATCAGCCCCAGCATTTT
>-|-|TRBV15|TRBJ1-4
CATSIGDVNEKLFF
TGTGCCACCAGCATAGGGGATGTAAATGAAAAACTGTTTTTT
>-|-|TRBV7-2|TRBJ2-2
CASSRGSVLTGTGELFF
TGTGCCAGCAGCCGTGGCTCAGTACTAACGGGAACCGGGGAGCTGTTTTTT
>once|-|TRBV11-1|TRBJ2-2
CASSWDTPNTGELFF
TGTGCCAGCAGTTGGGACACTCCGAACACCGGGGAGCTGTTTTTT
>-|-|TRBV7-9|TRBJ1-6
CASSSILNSPLHF
TGTGCCAGCAGCTCCATCCTAAACTCACCCCTCCACTTT
>-|TRBD2|TRBV7-2|TRBJ2-5
CASSPRASGRIETQYF
TGTGCCAGCAGCCCTCGTGCTAGCGGGAGGATAGAGACCCAGTACTTC
>-|-|TRBV28|TRBJ1-5
CASSLGYQNQPQHF
TGTGCCAGCAGTTTGGGTTATCAGAATCAGCCCCAGCATTTT
>-|-|TRBV5-1|TRBJ2-1
CASSLVGINEQFF
TGCGCCAGCAGCTTGGTAGGGATCAATGAGCAGTTCTTC
>-|-|TRBV6-5|TRBJ1-2
CASSYGQQDANGYTF
TGTGCCAGCAGTTACGGGCAACAGGATGCGAATGGCTACACCTTC
>-|-|TRBV5-1|TRBJ2-7
CASSSQGPSYEQYF
TGCGCCAGCAGCTCCCAGGGGCCATCCTACGAGCAGTACTTC
>few|-|TRBV14|TRBJ2-1
CASSPYAGGEQFF
TGTGCCAGCAGTCCATACGCGGGTGGCGAGCAGTTCTTC
>-|-|TRBV10-3|TRBJ2-3
CAISEVGRSDTQYF
TGTGCCATCAGTGAAGTGGGCCGGTCGGATACGCAGTATTTT
>-|-|TRBV6-5|TRBJ2-7
CASRNAYEQYF
TGTGCCAGCAGGAACGCCTACGAGCAGTACTTC